These 27 T cell receptor beta chains were sequenced from one sample in a study of blood T cells in healthy people across ages. Combining a sample-barcoded 5' primer with a J-beta primer mix, a second PCR ran for roughly 7 to 12 cycles. TCRdb passed the 5' RACE reads through MiXCR, listing each CDR3 protein once. The table has around 750,000 distinct CDR3 sequences, about 55% seen once. Specimen: blood. These receptor sequences come from an elderly man in good health.

The chain joins TRBV6-5 to TRBJ2-5; no clear D. Per germline, CDR1 MNHEY and CDR2 SVGAGI. The CDR3 contains 13 residues. Trimming shortened V by 2 bases and J by 2 bases, and 6 bases separated the two germline ends. The CDR3 DNA reads as TGTGCCAGCAGTTACCTCCGGCAAGAGACCCAGTACTTC. This translates into CASSYLRQETQYF.

The V gene is TRBV5-1, the J gene TRBJ2-2; 7 bases line up with TRBD1. CDR3 length: 17 amino acids. CDR1 is SGHRS and CDR2 is YFSETQ in the germline V gene. The V segment lost 7 bases and the J segment 7 bases; nucleotides outside the gene matches: 19. CDR3 DNA sequence: TGCGCCAGCCTAAACCATTCACAGGGACAGCTTATCGGGGAGCTGTTTTTT. Translating gives CASLNHSQGQLIGELFF.

The chain joins TRBV27 to TRBJ2-5; a possible D gene is TRBD2 (6 bases). The J call may be in error: the DNA end matches TRBJ2-7 better. This CDR3 contains 12 residues. The germline gives CDR1 MNHEY, CDR2 SMNVEV (reference sequence). CDR3 in amino acids: CASSYRGGEQYF. The DNA of the CDR3 is TGTGCCAGCAGTTATAGGGGAGGCGAGCAGTACTTC.

CDR3 in DNA: TGTGCCAGCAGCTGGGGGAGGGAATCTGGGGCCAACGTCCTGACTTTC. This translates into CASSWGRESGANVLTF. V is TRBV9 and J is TRBJ2-6, with 7 bases lining up with TRBD2. The CDR3 length is 16 residues. The junction had 5 bases not matched to a gene; V was cut back by 4 bases and J by 1 base. Germline V gene data show CDR1 as SGDLS and CDR2 as YYNGEE.

This clonotype was seen only a few times. The genes are TRBV4-2 and TRBJ1-2, with D tentatively TRBD1 (5 bases). Germline CDR1 LGHNA, CDR2 YNFKEQ. The CDR3 has 14 amino acids. V was clipped by 4 bases and J by 4 bases, with 13 bases between them. CDR3 in amino acids: CASSRTPDSYGYTF. The CDR3 coding sequence is TGTGCCAGCAGCCGTACCCCTGACAGCTATGGCTACACCTTC.

This clonotype was detected a few times. The chain joins TRBV5-1 to TRBJ2-6; either TRBD1 or TRBD2 may fit D (5 bases each). Trimming shortened V by 0 bases and J by 12 bases, and 16 bases separated the two germline ends. Germline V gene lookup returns CDR1 SGHRS and CDR2 YFSETQ. The CDR3 length is 15 residues. CDR3 protein: CASSLEGTKGSVLTF. The CDR3 region has the DNA TGCGCCAGCAGCTTGGAGGGGACGAAAGGGTCCGTCCTGACTTTC.

V gene TRBV14 combines with J gene TRBJ2-7, with 9 nucleotides matching TRBD2. J was trimmed by 4 bases and V by 1 base; bases with no gene match: 5. CDR3 size: 15 residues. Germline loops: CDR1 SGHDN, CDR2 FVKESK. CDR3 residues: CASSQGLAAWYEQYF. The CDR3 nucleotides read TGTGCCAGCAGCCAAGGACTAGCGGCGTGGTACGAGCAGTACTTC.

This chain uses TRBV6-6 with TRBJ1-4; possible D gene TRBD1, 5 bases. The V gene's germline CDR1 is MNHNY and CDR2 SVGAGI (reference sequence). Deletions cut 4 bases from V and 4 bases from J, with 10 bases between. This CDR3 comprises 14 residues. The CDR3 region has the DNA TGTGCCAGCAGTTGGCCGGGGGTTAATGAAAAACTGTTTTTT. Residues: CASSWPGVNEKLFF.

There are a few counts of this clonotype. One end of the junction is discordant with germline, which a read error may explain. The rearrangement joins TRBV6-6 to TRBJ2-4; perhaps D is TRBD1 or TRBD2 (5 bases each). Matching the DNA end better, TRBJ2-7 makes the J call doubtful. This CDR3 region has 16 residues. CDR1 MNHNY and CDR2 SVGAGI come from the germline V gene (reference sequence). CDR3 in amino acids: CANSYSSGLEGYEQYF. DNA for the CDR3: TGTGCCAACAGTTACTCGTCGGGGCTAGAGGGCTACGAGCAGTACTTC.

In this sample, this clonotype turned up a few times. The gene calls are TRBV24-1 and TRBJ2-5; TRBD2 might be the D (5 bases). Trimming left V 6 bases short and J 11 bases short, with 12 bases between. Per the germline V gene, CDR1 is KGHDR and CDR2 is SFDVKD. The CDR3 is made up of 11 amino acids. CDR3 nucleotides: TGTGCCACCAGTACCAGCTGGGAGCAGTACTTC. Protein product: CATSTSWEQYF.

In this sample, this clonotype turned up many times. One end of the junction does not line up with germline, which may come from a read error. The chain combines TRBV5-1 with TRBJ2-5; D may be TRBD2 (6 bases). Germline-derived CDR1 and CDR2 are SGHRS and YFSETQ. The CDR3 has 13 residues. In DNA, the CDR3 is TGTGCCAGCAGCTTTCCCGGGGGAGAGACCCAGTACTTC. Encoded protein: CASSFPGGETQYF.

The chain joins TRBV28 to TRBJ2-7, with unresolved D. CDR3 length: 12 residues. Germline CDR1 is MDHEN and CDR2 is SYDVKM. V lost 8 bases to trimming and J lost 6 bases, with 14 bases between them. The CDR3 DNA sequence: TGTGCCAGCGCCACATTGGCCCTCGAGCAGTACTTC. Translation: CASATLALEQYF.

Regarding this clonotype: One end of the junction is discordant with germline, which a read error may explain. The chain joins TRBV28 to TRBJ2-7; D is undetermined. Germline V lookup: CDR1 MDHEN, CDR2 SYDVKM. This CDR3 region has 14 residues. Here the CDR3 reads CASTLGHSSNEQYF. The CDR3 DNA reads as TGTGCCAGCACCCTCGGCCACAGCTCCAACGAGCAGTACTTC. Full variable domain (missing parts from reference TRBV28 and TRBJ2-7): DVKVTQSSRYLVKRTGEKVFLECVQDMDHENMFWYRQDPGLGLRLIYFSYDVKMKEKGDIPEGYSVSREKKERFSLILESASTNQTSMYLCASTLGHSSNEQYFGPGTRLTVT.

This clonotype was detected only a few times. The chain is built from TRBV7-9 and TRBJ2-7, with D perhaps assigned TRBD1 or TRBD2 (5 bases each). CDR3 length: 13 residues. Germline CDR1 is SEHNR and CDR2 is FQNEAQ (reference sequence). Trimming took off 6 bases at V and 6 bases at J, with 15 bases between the two ends. CDR3 nucleotides: TGTGCCAGCAGTACGGGACGGCCTCCCGAGCAGTACTTC. It is translated as CASSTGRPPEQYF.

The chain carries TRBV20-1 and TRBJ2-4, with 12 bases lining up with TRBD2. The J call may be faulty, since TRBJ2-7 better matches the DNA end. The V gene's germline CDR1 is DFQATT and CDR2 SNEGSKA (reference sequence). The CDR3 has 14 residues. The chain's CDR3 is CSATSGRVSYEQYF. Here the CDR3 DNA reads TGCAGTGCTACTAGCGGGAGGGTCTCCTACGAGCAGTACTTC.

The genes are TRBV6-4 and TRBJ1-1; no definite D call. The CDR3 loop spans 13 amino acids. Germline V lookup: CDR1 MRHNA, CDR2 SNTAGT. V dropped 10 bases and J dropped 1 base, with 13 bases sitting between them. The CDR3 spells CATQSKGNTEAFF. As DNA, the CDR3 is TGTGCCACGCAGAGTAAGGGGAACACTGAAGCTTTCTTT.

The chain employs TRBV4-1 and TRBJ1-5; D remains unclear. This CDR3 region has 16 residues. From germline, CDR1 is MGHRA and CDR2 YSYEKL. Trimming took 4 bases from V and 5 from J, leaving 18 bases between them. Here the CDR3 DNA reads TGCGCCAGCAGCCCTCCTTTAGCCCAGGCGCATCAGCCCCAGCATTTT. Amino acids: CASSPPLAQAHQPQHF.

In the case of this clonotype: A junction boundary mismatches the germline segment, possibly from a read error. V is TRBV7-8 and J is TRBJ2-5, with 8 bases identical to TRBD2. The J call is doubtful: the DNA matches TRBJ2-7 better. The CDR3 consists of 13 residues. Germline CDR1 and CDR2: SGHVS and FQNEAQ. CDR3 region: CASSLAGLGEQYF. CDR3 coding DNA: TGTGCCAGCAGCCTAGCGGGTCTGGGCGAGCAGTACTTC.

The chain links TRBV29-1 to TRBJ1-2; D not resolved. The germline V gene encodes CDR1 SQVTM and CDR2 ANQGSEA. CDR3 size: 13 residues. Trimming left V 4 bases short and J 4 bases short, with 13 bases between. The CDR3 DNA is TGCAGCGTTGTCAAGGACTCAATCTATGGCTACACCTTC. The encoded protein is CSVVKDSIYGYTF.

The V call is TRBV2, the J call TRBJ2-5, with D tentatively TRBD1 (5 bases). The tail of the sequence fits TRBJ2-7 better, so the J call may be wrong. The CDR3 consists of 13 residues. Germline values: CDR1 SNHLY, CDR2 FYNNEI. The CDR3 bases are TGTGCCAGCAGCATCCTACAGGACTACGAGCAGTACTTC. This sequence encodes CASSILQDYEQYF.

This sequence joins TRBV5-1 and TRBJ2-5, with D maybe TRBD2 (5 bases). This CDR3 has 17 residues. The V end lost 2 bases, the J end lost 1 base, and 18 bases lay between the germline ends. Germline V gene data show CDR1 as SGHRS and CDR2 as YFSETQ. The CDR3 DNA reads TGCGCCAGCAGCTTCCTTCCCGGGATAACGATCCAAGAGACCCAGTACTTC. It is translated as CASSFLPGITIQETQYF.

This clonotype was recorded a few times. CDR3 bases: TGTGCCATCAGGGGGACAGCTAACACCGGGGAGCTGTTTTTT. This translates into CAIRGTANTGELFF. The chain is built from TRBV10-3 and TRBJ2-2, with 7 bases matching TRBD1. This CDR3 comprises 14 residues. The ends lost 6 bases at V and 2 bases at J; junction bases unmatched: 3. Germline CDR1 and CDR2: ENHRY and SYGVKD.

This rearrangement joins TRBV4-1 to TRBJ2-7, with no clear D. CDR1 and CDR2 (germline): MGHRA, YSYEKL. The CDR3 spans 15 residues. Trimming removed 3 bases from V and 0 bases from J, with 12 bases in between. The CDR3 region has the DNA TGCGCCAGCAGCCATCCCGGACGGAACTCCTACGAGCAGTACTTC. Translated, it gives CASSHPGRNSYEQYF.

CDR3 DNA sequence: TGTGCCACCAGTTACGGCACAGATACGCAGTATTTT. Encoded protein: CATSYGTDTQYF. The chain has TRBV24-1 and TRBJ2-3; D is ambiguous. The ends were cut back, 6 bases at V and 1 base at J, with 4 bases in the middle. The germline V gene encodes CDR1 KGHDR and CDR2 SFDVKD. The CDR3 consists of 12 residues.

The chain employs TRBV29-1 and TRBJ1-4, with D possibly matching TRBD1 (5 bases). Germline V gene sequence: CDR1 SQVTM, CDR2 ANQGSEA. V was clipped by 7 bases and J by 8 bases, with 11 bases between them. The CDR3 consists of 11 residues. The CDR3 nucleotides read TGCAGCGGTGATGGGGGAGAAAAACTGTTTTTT. Encoded protein: CSGDGGEKLFF.

This clonotype was counted between two and nine times. V usage is TRBV7-2 and J usage is TRBJ2-4, with unresolved D. Trimming took 5 bases from V and 9 from J, leaving 11 bases between them. Per the germline V gene, CDR1 is SGHTA and CDR2 is FQGNSA. This CDR3 has 12 amino acids. CDR3 sequence: CASSLNFRIQYF. CDR3 bases: TGTGCCAGCAGCCTGAATTTCCGCATTCAGTACTTC.

This sequence joins TRBV12-3 or TRBV12-4 and TRBJ1-5; unclear D gene. The length of the CDR3 is 15 residues. The ends were cut back, 5 bases at V and 2 bases at J, with 13 bases in the middle. DNA for the CDR3: TGTGCCAGCAGTCGTAGGGAGTTACGCAATCAGCCCCAGCATTTT. Translation: CASSRRELRNQPQHF.